Following are 5 T cell receptor beta chains from one sample sequenced in a study of blood T cell repertoires in COVID-19. The protocol was immunoSEQ multiplex PCR, while the TCRdb copy is restricted to in-frame clones and leaves out a portion. The data hold more than 200,000 clones, with around 87% observed a single time. The sample comprised PBMCs or T cells enriched from blood (not recorded which). These receptors were collected from a man younger than 40 in a cohort exposed to, infected with or recovered from COVID-19 (not recorded which).

V and J are TRBV18 and TRBJ1-4; no reliable D call. V lost 6 bases and J 0 bases, leaving 11 bases between the germline ends. Germline CDR1 KGHSH, CDR2 LQKENI. The CDR3 runs 15 residues. CDR3 sequence (DNA): TGTGCCAGCTCCCCGGCAGGTGCAACTAATGAAAAACTGTTTTTT. It translates to CASSPAGATNEKLFF.

This chain joins TRBV5-6 and TRBJ1-1; TRBD1 aligns across 7 bases. The CDR3 is 15 residues long. Trimming took 3 bases from V and 3 from J; bases not matched to a gene: 8. CDR1 is SGHDT, CDR2 YYEEEE, per germline. CDR3 residues: CASSWDRDGHTEAFF. CDR3 nucleotides: TGTGCCAGCAGCTGGGACAGAGACGGGCACACTGAAGCTTTCTTT.

The V gene is TRBV5-1, the J gene TRBJ2-7; maybe TRBD2 (5 bases). The V gene lost 5 bases and the J gene lost 0 bases, with 12 bases spanning the gap. Germline values: CDR1 SGHRS, CDR2 YFSETQ. CDR3 length equals 14 residues. CDR3 nucleotide sequence: TGCGCCAGCAGACCCACCAGCGGCTCCTACGAGCAGTACTTC. Its protein is CASRPTSGSYEQYF.

This sequence joins TRBV5-5 and TRBJ1-5; 7 bases line up with TRBD1. The J segment lost 7 bases and the V segment lost 4 bases, leaving 11 bases of the junction unmatched. This CDR3 is 15 amino acids long. CDR1 SGHKS and CDR2 YYEKEE come from the germline V gene (reference sequence). CDR3 protein: CASSQTGSLNQPQHF. The CDR3 DNA reads as TGTGCCAGCAGCCAGACAGGGTCATTGAACCAGCCCCAGCATTTT.

The V gene is TRBV12-3 or TRBV12-4, the J gene TRBJ1-2; no reliable D call. Trimming took off 2 bases at V and 7 bases at J, with 11 bases between the two ends. The CDR3 has 13 amino acids. The CDR3 region has the DNA TGTGCCAGCAGTTTAAAGCGTGACCTTGGCTACACCTTC. Translating it yields CASSLKRDLGYTF.